The 18 T cell receptor beta chains presented below share a single source sample, sequenced in a study of blood T cells in healthy people across ages. A J-beta primer mix and a sample-barcoded 5' primer were used in a second PCR of about 7 to 12 cycles. TCRdb called the 5' RACE reads again in MiXCR, with one record for every CDR3 protein. The repertoire has 500,000 to 600,000 distinct CDR3 sequences, roughly 28% of them found once; the top ten carry about 18%. The sequencing sample was made of blood. The receptors were sampled from a woman in her 70s in good health.

This clonotype was detected only a few times. The rearrangement links TRBV7-9 to TRBJ1-4, with 9 bases identical to TRBD1. The CDR3 consists of 17 residues. The V and J ends lost 5 bases and 4 bases, in that order; junction bases with no gene match: 11. CDR1 and CDR2 from the germline V gene are SEHNR and FQNEAQ (reference sequence). The CDR3: CASSTRTGASINEKLFF. CDR3 in DNA: TGTGCCAGCAGCACCAGGACAGGGGCCTCGATTAATGAAAAACTGTTTTTT. Full variable domain (remainder filled in from reference TRBV7-9 and TRBJ1-4): DTGVSQNPRHKITKRGQNVTFRCDPISEHNRLYWYRQTLGQGPEFLTYFQNEAQLEKSRLLSDRFSAERPKGSFSTLEIQRTEQGDSAMYLCASSTRTGASINEKLFFGSGTQLSVL.

The V gene is TRBV20-1, the J gene TRBJ2-1, with 13 bases that match TRBD2. Per germline, CDR1 DFQATT and CDR2 SNEGSKA (reference sequence). This CDR3 spans 14 amino acids. The V and J ends lost 6 bases and 6 bases, in that order; junction bases with no gene match: 5. DNA for the CDR3: TGCAGTGCGCCCACTAGCGGGAGGGCCAATGAGCAGTTCTTC. Protein sequence: CSAPTSGRANEQFF.

About this clonotype itself: An end of the junction does not agree with germline; a read error may underlie this. The rearrangement uses TRBV5-6 and TRBJ1-2; tentative D call: TRBD1 (6 bases). In germline, CDR1 is SGHDT, CDR2 YYEEEE. This CDR3 contains 13 residues. CDR3 DNA: TGCGCCAGCAGCTCCAGGGGATCCTCTGGCTACACCTTC. Amino acids: CASSSRGSSGYTF. The whole variable domain, filled in from reference TRBV5-6 and TRBJ1-2, reads DAGVTQSPTHLIKTRGQQVTLRCSPKSGHDTVSWYQQALGQGPQFIFQYYEEEERQRGNFPDRFSGHQFPNYSSELNVNALLLGDSALYLCASSSRGSSGYTFGSGTRLTVV.

Only a few counts were recorded for this clonotype. J is TRBJ1-1 and V is TRBV7-9; unclear D gene. Germline assignment: CDR1 SEHNR and CDR2 FQNEAQ (reference sequence). This CDR3 region has 16 residues. Trimming cost V 4 bases and J 5 bases, with 20 bases left between them. In DNA, the CDR3 is TGTGCCAGCAGCTCTCTAAGCCACGGAGTTTGGACTGAAGCTTTCTTT. Its protein product is CASSSLSHGVWTEAFF. Full variable domain (missing parts from reference TRBV7-9 and TRBJ1-1): DTGVSQNPRHKITKRGQNVTFRCDPISEHNRLYWYRQTLGQGPEFLTYFQNEAQLEKSRLLSDRFSAERPKGSFSTLEIQRTEQGDSAMYLCASSSLSHGVWTEAFFGQGTRLTVV.

The chain has TRBV12-3 or TRBV12-4 and TRBJ1-3; no clear D. V was shortened by 6 bases and J by 7 bases, with 13 bases between the two germline ends. CDR3 length: 13 amino acids. The CDR3 loop is CASRSYPGNTIYF. The CDR3 nucleotides read TGTGCCAGCAGGTCCTATCCGGGGAACACCATATATTTT.

This clonotype was seen only a few times. This sequence joins TRBV12-5 and TRBJ2-1; the match to TRBD2 covers 8 bases. Germline CDR1 reads LGHNT; CDR2 reads FRNRAP. This CDR3 has 14 residues. V lost 6 bases and J lost 9; bases outside the gene matches: 10. For the CDR3, the DNA is TGTGCTAGTGGCCGACAGGCGGGGGGTATTGAGCAGTTCTTC. Protein: CASGRQAGGIEQFF.

This clonotype has only a few counts. The rearrangement uses TRBV19 and TRBJ1-1; D call uncertain. From germline, CDR1 is LNHDA and CDR2 SQIVND (reference sequence). The V and J ends lost 5 bases and 4 bases respectively, with 11 bases between them. The CDR3 has 13 residues. In DNA form, the CDR3 reads TGTGCCAGTAGTTGGGTTGAGACCACTGAAGCTTTCTTT. Its protein product is CASSWVETTEAFF.

J is TRBJ2-2 and V is TRBV24-1; the D is unclear. Germline values: CDR1 KGHDR, CDR2 SFDVKD. The CDR3 runs to 17 residues. V dropped 4 bases and J dropped 0 bases, with 14 bases sitting between them. CDR3 amino acids: CATSDPGPSSNTGELFF. In nucleotides, the CDR3 is TGTGCCACCAGTGACCCCGGACCGTCTTCGAACACCGGGGAGCTGTTTTTT.

This clonotype was seen a handful of times. The J gene is TRBJ2-1, the V gene TRBV6-2 or TRBV6-3, with D unclear. Germline V gives CDR1 MNHEY, CDR2 SVGEGT. Trimming removed 5 bases at V and 7 bases at J, with 9 bases between. There are 12 residues in the CDR3. The CDR3 DNA sequence: TGTGCCAGCAGTCGACCAGAGAATGAGCAGTTCTTC. Encoded protein: CASSRPENEQFF.

This chain joins TRBV4-2 and TRBJ2-3, with D hard to call. V lost 2 bases and J 5 bases, leaving 14 bases between the germline ends. CDR1 is LGHNA, CDR2 YNFKEQ, per germline. The length of the CDR3 is 15 residues. The CDR3 DNA reads as TGTGCCAGCAGCCAACTACGGGTCATGGAAGATACGCAGTATTTT. Translated: CASSQLRVMEDTQYF.

The gene calls are TRBV10-3 and TRBJ1-1; a possible D gene is TRBD1 (5 bases). The germline gives CDR1 ENHRY, CDR2 SYGVKD. Trimming shortened V by 0 bases and J by 11 bases, and 7 bases separated the two germline ends. This CDR3 contains 11 residues. CDR3 DNA: TGTGCCATCAGTGAGTCCAGACAGGCTTTCTTT. It codes for CAISESRQAFF.

This clonotype was recorded a few times. The chain has TRBV12-3 or TRBV12-4 and TRBJ2-2; D not resolved. The V and J ends lost 3 bases and 1 base respectively, with 9 bases between them. CDR3 size: 15 residues. CDR3 amino acids: CASSFGSKNTGELFF. The CDR3 DNA reads as TGTGCCAGCAGTTTCGGCTCCAAGAACACCGGGGAGCTGTTTTTT.

This clonotype appeared a few times. The genes are TRBV20-1 and TRBJ2-1, with a tentative D call TRBD2 (6 bases). Per the germline V gene, CDR1 is DFQATT and CDR2 is SNEGSKA (reference sequence). The ends were cut back, 2 bases at V and 0 bases at J, with 14 bases in the middle. This CDR3 contains 16 residues. This CDR3 is CSARRPTGDSYNEQFF. CDR3 sequence (DNA): TGCAGTGCTAGAAGACCGACGGGAGACTCCTACAATGAGCAGTTCTTC.

This clonotype has more than one count but fewer than ten. J is TRBJ2-7 and V is TRBV20-1; D not resolved. This CDR3 contains 14 residues. Trimming pared 5 bases from V and 2 bases from J, leaving 16 bases between. Germline V gene lookup returns CDR1 DFQATT and CDR2 SNEGSKA (reference sequence). The CDR3 nucleotides are TGCAGTGCTCCCGGTCCCTACAAGACCTACGAGCAGTACTTC. This sequence encodes CSAPGPYKTYEQYF.

This clonotype has more than one count but fewer than ten. The rearrangement joins TRBV7-2 to TRBJ2-7; 7 positions match TRBD1. CDR1 is SGHTA, CDR2 FQGNSA, per germline. V gave up 4 bases and J gave up 0 bases; unmatched junction bases: 6. CDR3 length equals 15 residues. As DNA, the CDR3 is TGTGCCAGCAGCTCCCGACAGGGAGTCTCCTACGAGCAGTACTTC. Translated: CASSSRQGVSYEQYF.

This chain joins TRBV5-1 and TRBJ2-3; tentatively, D is TRBD2 (7 bases). The CDR3 is 16 residues long. From germline, CDR1 is SGHRS and CDR2 YFSETQ. V lost 2 bases to trimming and J lost 4 bases, with 17 bases between them. CDR3 residues: CASSLLVGGHADTQYF. The CDR3 DNA reads TGCGCCAGCAGCTTACTGGTCGGGGGGCATGCAGATACGCAGTATTTT.

This chain connects TRBV2 to TRBJ2-4, with D possibly being TRBD1 or TRBD2 (5 bases each). CDR3 length: 12 amino acids. CDR1 SNHLY and CDR2 FYNNEI come from the germline V gene. V gave up 6 bases and J gave up 5 bases, with 8 bases separating them. CDR3 in amino acids: CASRRDQNIQYF. The CDR3 DNA reads as TGTGCCAGCAGGAGGGACCAAAACATTCAGTACTTC. The whole variable domain, remainder taken from reference TRBV2 and TRBJ2-4, is EPEVTQTPSHQVTQMGQEVILRCVPISNHLYFYWYRQILGQKVEFLVSFYNNEISEKSEIFDDQFSVERPDGSNFTLKIRSTKLEDSAMYFCASRRDQNIQYFGAGTRLSVL.

The chain recombines TRBV6-2 or TRBV6-3 with TRBJ2-5; 10 bases align to TRBD2. Germline trimming cut 6 bases from V and 5 bases from J; bases unmatched to any gene: 9. Germline CDR1 MNHEY, CDR2 SVGEGT. CDR3 size: 15 residues. CDR3 protein: CASRGTSDVGETQYF. CDR3 nucleotides: TGTGCCAGCAGAGGGACTAGCGACGTCGGGGAGACCCAGTACTTC.